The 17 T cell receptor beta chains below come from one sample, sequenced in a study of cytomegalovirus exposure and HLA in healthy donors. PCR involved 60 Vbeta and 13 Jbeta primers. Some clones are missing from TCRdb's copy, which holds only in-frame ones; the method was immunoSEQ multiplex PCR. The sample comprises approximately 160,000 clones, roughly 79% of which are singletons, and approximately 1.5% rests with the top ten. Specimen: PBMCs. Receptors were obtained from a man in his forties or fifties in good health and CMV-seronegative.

CDR3 DNA sequence: TGCAGTGCTAGAGAGGGACTAGCGCCGTTCTTC. Protein product: CSAREGLAPFF. The chain has TRBV20-1 and TRBJ2-1, with TRBD2 matching 10 bases. Germline V gives CDR1 DFQATT, CDR2 SNEGSKA (reference sequence). The ends lost 0 bases at V and 15 bases at J; junction bases unmatched: 2. CDR3 length: 11 amino acids.

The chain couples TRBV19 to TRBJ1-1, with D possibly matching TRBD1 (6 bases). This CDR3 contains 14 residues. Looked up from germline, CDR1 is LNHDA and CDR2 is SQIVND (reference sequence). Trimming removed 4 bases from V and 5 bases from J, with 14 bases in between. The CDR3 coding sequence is TGTGCCAGTAGTACTCGGACAGAAGGGACTGAAGCTTTCTTT. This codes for CASSTRTEGTEAFF.

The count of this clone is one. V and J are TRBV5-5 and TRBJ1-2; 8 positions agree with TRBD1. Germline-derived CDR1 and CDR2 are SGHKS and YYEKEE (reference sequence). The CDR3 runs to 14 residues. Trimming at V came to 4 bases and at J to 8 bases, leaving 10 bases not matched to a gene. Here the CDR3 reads CASSPGTGTRGYTF. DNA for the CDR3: TGTGCCAGCAGCCCCGGGACAGGTACGCGGGGCTACACCTTC.

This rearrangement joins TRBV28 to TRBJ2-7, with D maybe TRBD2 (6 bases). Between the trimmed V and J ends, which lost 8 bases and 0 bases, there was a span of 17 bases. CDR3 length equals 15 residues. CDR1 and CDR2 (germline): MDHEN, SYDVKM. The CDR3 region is CASAVRDWGSYEQYF. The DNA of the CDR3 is TGTGCCAGCGCCGTCCGGGACTGGGGCTCCTACGAGCAGTACTTC.

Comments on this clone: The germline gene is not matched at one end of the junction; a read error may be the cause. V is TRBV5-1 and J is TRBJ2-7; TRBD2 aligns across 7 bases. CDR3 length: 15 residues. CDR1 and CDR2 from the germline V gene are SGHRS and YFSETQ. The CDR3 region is CASSLEGTTGYEQCF. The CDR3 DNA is TGCGCCAGCAGCTTGGAGGGGACTACCGGATACGAGCAGTGCTTC.

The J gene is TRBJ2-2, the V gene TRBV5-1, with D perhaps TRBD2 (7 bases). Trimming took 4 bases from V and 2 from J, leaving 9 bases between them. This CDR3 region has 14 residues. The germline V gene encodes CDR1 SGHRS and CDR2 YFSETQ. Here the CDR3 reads CASSRGGNTGELFF. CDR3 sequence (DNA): TGCGCCAGCAGCAGGGGGGGAAACACCGGGGAGCTGTTTTTT.

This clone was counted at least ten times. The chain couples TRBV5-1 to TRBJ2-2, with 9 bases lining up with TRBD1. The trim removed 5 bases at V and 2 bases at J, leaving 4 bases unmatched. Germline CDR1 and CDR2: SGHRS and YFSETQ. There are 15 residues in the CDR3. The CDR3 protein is CASRDRGRNTGELFF. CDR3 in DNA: TGCGCCAGCAGGGACAGGGGACGAAACACCGGGGAGCTGTTTTTT.

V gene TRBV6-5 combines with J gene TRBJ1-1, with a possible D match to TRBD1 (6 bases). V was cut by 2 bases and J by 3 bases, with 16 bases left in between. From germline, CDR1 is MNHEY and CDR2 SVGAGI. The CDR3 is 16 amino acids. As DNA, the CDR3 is TGTGCCAGCAGTTACGGTGCAGGGGATACCTACACTGAAGCTTTCTTT. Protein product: CASSYGAGDTYTEAFF.

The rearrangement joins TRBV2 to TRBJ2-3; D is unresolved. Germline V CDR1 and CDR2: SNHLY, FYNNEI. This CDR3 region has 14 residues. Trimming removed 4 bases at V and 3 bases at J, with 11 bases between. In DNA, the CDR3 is TGTGCCAGCAGTGGGTCGGCGAGGACAGATACGCAGTATTTT. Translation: CASSGSARTDTQYF.

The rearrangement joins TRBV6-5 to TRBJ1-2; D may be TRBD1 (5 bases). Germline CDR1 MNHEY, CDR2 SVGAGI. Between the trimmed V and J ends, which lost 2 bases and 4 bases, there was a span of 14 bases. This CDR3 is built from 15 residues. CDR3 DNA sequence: TGTGCCAGCAGTTACGACGGGGGTGCCCTCTATGGCTACACCTTC. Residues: CASSYDGGALYGYTF.

CDR3 in DNA: TGTGCCAGCAGTCCGGGACAGACGGCCAATGGCTACACCTTC. Translating it yields CASSPGQTANGYTF. The chain is built from TRBV6-5 and TRBJ1-2; 7 nucleotides match TRBD1. The CDR3 extends over 14 amino acids. Germline V gene lookup returns CDR1 MNHEY and CDR2 SVGAGI. The V and J ends lost 5 bases and 6 bases, in that order; junction bases with no gene match: 9.

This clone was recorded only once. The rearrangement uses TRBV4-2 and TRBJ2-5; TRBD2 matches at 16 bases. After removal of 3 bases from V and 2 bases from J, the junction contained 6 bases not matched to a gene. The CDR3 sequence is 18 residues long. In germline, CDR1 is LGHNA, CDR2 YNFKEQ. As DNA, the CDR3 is TGTGCCAGCAGCCAGGGGACTAGCGGGAGGGCGGGGCAAGAGACCCAGTACTTC. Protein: CASSQGTSGRAGQETQYF.

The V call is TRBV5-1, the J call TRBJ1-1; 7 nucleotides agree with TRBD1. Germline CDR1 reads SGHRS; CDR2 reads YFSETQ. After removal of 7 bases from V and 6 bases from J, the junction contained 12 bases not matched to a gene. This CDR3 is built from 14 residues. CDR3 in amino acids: CASDPDNRGPEAFF. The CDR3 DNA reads TGCGCCAGCGACCCCGACAACAGGGGTCCTGAAGCTTTCTTT.

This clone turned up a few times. CDR3 sequence (DNA): TGTGCCAGTAGTATACAACAGGACCACCGGAATGAAAAACTGTTTTTT. Translation: CASSIQQDHRNEKLFF. V usage is TRBV19 and J usage is TRBJ1-4, with a tentative D call TRBD1 (5 bases). The germline V gene encodes CDR1 LNHDA and CDR2 SQIVND (reference sequence). The CDR3 runs to 16 residues. V lost 2 bases to trimming and J lost 5 bases, with 15 bases between them.

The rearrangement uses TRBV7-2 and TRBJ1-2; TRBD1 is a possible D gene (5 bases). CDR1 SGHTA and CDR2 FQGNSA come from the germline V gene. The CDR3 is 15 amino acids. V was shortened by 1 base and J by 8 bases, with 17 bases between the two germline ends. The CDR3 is CASSLVLGGVWGYTF. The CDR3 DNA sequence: TGTGCCAGCAGCTTAGTTTTGGGGGGGGTCTGGGGCTACACCTTC.

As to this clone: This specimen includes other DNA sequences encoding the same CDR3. The CDR3 loop is CASSSTGETQYF. The CDR3 DNA is TGCGCCAGCAGCTCAACGGGGGAGACCCAGTACTTC. V is TRBV5-1 and J is TRBJ2-5; D is possibly TRBD2 (5 bases). The CDR3 has 12 amino acids. The V gene lost 3 bases and the J gene lost 5 bases, with 8 bases spanning the gap. In germline, CDR1 is SGHRS, CDR2 YFSETQ.

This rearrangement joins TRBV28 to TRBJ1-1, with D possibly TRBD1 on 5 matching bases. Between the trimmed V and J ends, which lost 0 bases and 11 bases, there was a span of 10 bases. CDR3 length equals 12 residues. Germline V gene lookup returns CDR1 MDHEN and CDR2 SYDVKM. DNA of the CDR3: TGTGCCAGCAGTTTATGGATCCGGGGGGCTTTCTTT. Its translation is CASSLWIRGAFF. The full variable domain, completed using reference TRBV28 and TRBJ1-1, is DVKVTQSSRYLVKRTGEKVFLECVQDMDHENMFWYRQDPGLGLRLIYFSYDVKMKEKGDIPEGYSVSREKKERFSLILESASTNQTSMYLCASSLWIRGAFFGQGTRLTVV.